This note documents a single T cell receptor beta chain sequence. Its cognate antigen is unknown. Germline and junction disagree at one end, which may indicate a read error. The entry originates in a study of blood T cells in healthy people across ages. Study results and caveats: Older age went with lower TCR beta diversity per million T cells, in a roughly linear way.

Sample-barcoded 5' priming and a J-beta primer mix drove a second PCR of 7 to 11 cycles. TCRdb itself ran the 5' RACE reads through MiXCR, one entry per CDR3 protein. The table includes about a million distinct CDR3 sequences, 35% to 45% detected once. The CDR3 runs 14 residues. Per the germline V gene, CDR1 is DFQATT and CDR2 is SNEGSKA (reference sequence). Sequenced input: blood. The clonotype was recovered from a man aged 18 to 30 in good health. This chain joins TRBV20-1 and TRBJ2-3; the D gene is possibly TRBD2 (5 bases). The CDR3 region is CSASEHSSTDAQYF. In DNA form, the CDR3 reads TGCAGTGCTAGTGAACATTCTAGCACAGATGCGCAGTATTTT.